This paragraph reports one T cell receptor beta chain. The data were obtained in a study of blood T cell repertoires in COVID-19. Study in general: Some COVID-19 samples were acute and others convalescent; all came from the United States, Italy and Spain. Sources were T cells, B-cell-depleted T cells, or PBMCs; the material itself was cDNA or gDNA.

Authors' data handling: Nucleated cell counts were estimated from reference gene primer amplification. Produced via immunoSEQ multiplex PCR; TCRdb's table is partial and in-frame only. V and J calls plus clone size are reproduced from that table; the DNA served to infer D and trimming. The repertoire includes fewer than 350,000 clones, around 87% of them detected once, and roughly 1.9% sits in the top ten. This CDR3 comprises 14 residues. With 5 bases removed from V and 1 base from J, the gap between germline ends came to 9 bases. The germline CDR1 and CDR2 sequences are SGHNT and YENEEA. J is TRBJ2-1 and V is TRBV11-3; TRBD1 might be the D (5 bases). This receptor was obtained from a woman aged 25 to 39 who had recovered from COVID-19. Sequencing was performed on peripheral blood. CDR3 DNA sequence: TGTGCCAGCAGCCCGAAGGGGTCCTACAATGAGCAGTTCTTC. Its translation is CASSPKGSYNEQFF.